This T cell receptor beta chain was sequenced for a study of T cells in Graves' hyperthyroidism and ophthalmopathy. Study-wide context: The blood sample was taken at first diagnosis, before treatment began. General study findings and limits: By a 13 V-J model, ophthalmopathy was set apart from stable hyperthyroidism.

CDR3 length: 16 amino acids. Germline V gene lookup returns CDR1 SGHAT and CDR2 FQNNGV. The ends were cut back, 1 base at V and 3 bases at J, with 16 bases in the middle. This clonotype came up many times. Its target is not known. The investigators amplified TCR beta CDR3 regions from RNA transcripts. With the HTBI primer set, the TCR CDR3 went through a first round of RT-PCR. TCRdb re-analysed the multiplex PCR reads in MiXCR, keeping a single row per CDR3 protein. The sample yields roughly 380,000 distinct CDR3 sequences, approximately 14% seen once. This sequence was found in a woman younger than 35 with Graves' hyperthyroidism. The chain has TRBV11-2 and TRBJ2-7; a weak D match, TRBD2 (5 bases). Input material: blood. Here the CDR3 DNA reads TGTGCCAGCAGCTTAGGGTTCGGGGAAAGCGGCTACGAGCAGTACTTC. This codes for CASSLGFGESGYEQYF.